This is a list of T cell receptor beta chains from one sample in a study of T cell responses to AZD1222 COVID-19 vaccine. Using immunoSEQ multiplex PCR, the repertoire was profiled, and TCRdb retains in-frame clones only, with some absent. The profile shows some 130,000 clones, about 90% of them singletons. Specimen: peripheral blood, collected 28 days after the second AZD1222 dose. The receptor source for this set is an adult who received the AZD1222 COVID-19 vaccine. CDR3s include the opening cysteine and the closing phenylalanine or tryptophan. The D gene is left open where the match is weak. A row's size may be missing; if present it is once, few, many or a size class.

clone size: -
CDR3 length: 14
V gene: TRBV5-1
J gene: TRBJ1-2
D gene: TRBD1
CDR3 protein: CASSPRTGGDGYTF
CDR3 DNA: TGCGCCAGCAGCCCGAGGACAGGCGGGGATGGCTACACCTTC

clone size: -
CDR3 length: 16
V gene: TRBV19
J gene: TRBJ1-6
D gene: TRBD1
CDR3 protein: CASSITGTGANSPLHF
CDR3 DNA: TGTGCCAGTAGTATCACGGGGACAGGGGCTAATTCACCCCTCCACTTT

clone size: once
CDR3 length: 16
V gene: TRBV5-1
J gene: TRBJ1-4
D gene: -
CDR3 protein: CASSSTGSPTNEKLFF
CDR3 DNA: TGCGCCAGCAGCTCGACAGGATCGCCGACTAATGAAAAACTGTTTTTT

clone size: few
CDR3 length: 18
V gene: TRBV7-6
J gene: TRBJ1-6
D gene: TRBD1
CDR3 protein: CASSLGLDGQGGNSPLHF
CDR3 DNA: TGTGCCAGCAGCTTAGGCCTCGATGGCCAGGGGGGGAATTCACCCCTCCACTTT

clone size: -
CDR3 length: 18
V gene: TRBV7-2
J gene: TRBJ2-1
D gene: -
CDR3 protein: CASSLSLLRGHSYNEQFF
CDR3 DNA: TGTGCCAGCAGCTTAAGTTTACTCCGGGGCCACTCCTACAATGAGCAGTTCTTC

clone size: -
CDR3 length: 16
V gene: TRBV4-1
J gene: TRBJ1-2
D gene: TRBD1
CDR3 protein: CASSHLVGTDFYGYTF
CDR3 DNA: TGCGCCAGCAGCCACCTCGTAGGGACAGATTTCTATGGCTACACCTTC

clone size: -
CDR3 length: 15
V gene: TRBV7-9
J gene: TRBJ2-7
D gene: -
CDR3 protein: CASSPRDSKTYEQYF
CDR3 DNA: TGTGCCAGCAGCCCGAGGGACTCGAAGACCTACGAGCAGTACTTC

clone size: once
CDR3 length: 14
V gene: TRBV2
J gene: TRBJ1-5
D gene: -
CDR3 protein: CASQIDSINQPQHF
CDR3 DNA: TGTGCCAGCCAAATAGACAGCATTAATCAGCCCCAGCATTTT

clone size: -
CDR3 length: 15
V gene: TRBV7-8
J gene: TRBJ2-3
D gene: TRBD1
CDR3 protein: CASSRQGLSTDTQYF
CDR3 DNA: TGTGCCAGCAGTCGACAGGGCCTCAGCACAGATACGCAGTATTTT

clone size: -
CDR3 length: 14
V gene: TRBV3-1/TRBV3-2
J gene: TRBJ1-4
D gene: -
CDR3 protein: CASSKTSVAEKLFF
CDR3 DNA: TGTGCCAGCAGCAAAACGTCGGTAGCGGAAAAACTGTTTTTT

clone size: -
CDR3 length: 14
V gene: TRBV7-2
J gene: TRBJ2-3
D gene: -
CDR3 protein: CASSFQTGTDTQYF
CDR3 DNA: TGTGCCAGCAGCTTTCAAACCGGCACAGATACGCAGTATTTT

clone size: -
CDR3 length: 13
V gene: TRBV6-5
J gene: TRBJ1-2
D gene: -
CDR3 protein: CASSPILPNGYTF
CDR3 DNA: TGTGCCAGCAGCCCAATTCTCCCAAATGGCTACACCTTC

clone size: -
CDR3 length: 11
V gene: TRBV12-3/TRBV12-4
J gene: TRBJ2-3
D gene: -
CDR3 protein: CASTLTDTQYF
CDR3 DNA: TGTGCCAGCACCCTGACAGATACGCAGTATTTT

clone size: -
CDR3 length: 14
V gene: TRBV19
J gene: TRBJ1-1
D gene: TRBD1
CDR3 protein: CASRIDRGRTEAFF
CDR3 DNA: TGTGCCAGTAGGATTGACAGGGGGCGAACTGAAGCTTTCTTT

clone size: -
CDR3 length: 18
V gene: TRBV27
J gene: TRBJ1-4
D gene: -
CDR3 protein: CASSSRGVWGWANEKLFF
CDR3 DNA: TGTGCCAGCAGTTCACGGGGTGTGTGGGGATGGGCTAATGAAAAACTGTTTTTT

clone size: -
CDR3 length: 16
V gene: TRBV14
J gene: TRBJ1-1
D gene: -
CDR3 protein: CASSQGGGRAYTEAFF
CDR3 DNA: TGTGCCAGCAGCCAAGGAGGTGGCAGGGCTTACACTGAAGCTTTCTTT

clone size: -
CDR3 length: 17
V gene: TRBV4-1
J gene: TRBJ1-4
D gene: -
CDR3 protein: CASSQAGQGWEYEKLFF
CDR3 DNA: TGCGCCAGCAGCCAAGCGGGGCAGGGTTGGGAATATGAAAAACTGTTTTTT

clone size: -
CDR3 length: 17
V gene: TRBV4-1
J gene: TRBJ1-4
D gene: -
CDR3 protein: CASSQEGKLATNEKLFF
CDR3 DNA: TGCGCCAGCAGCCAAGAGGGGAAACTCGCAACTAATGAAAAACTGTTTTTT

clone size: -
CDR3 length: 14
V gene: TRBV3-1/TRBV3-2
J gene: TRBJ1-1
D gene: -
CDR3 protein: CASSQDEGKREAFF
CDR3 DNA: TGTGCCAGCAGCCAAGATGAGGGGAAACGGGAAGCTTTCTTT

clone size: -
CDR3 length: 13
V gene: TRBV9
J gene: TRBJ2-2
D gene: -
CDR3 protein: CASSVDGTGELFF
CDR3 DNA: TGTGCCAGCAGCGTAGATGGGACCGGGGAGCTGTTTTTT

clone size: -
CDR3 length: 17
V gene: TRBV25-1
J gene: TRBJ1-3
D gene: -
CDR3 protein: CASSEFDGWRNGNTIYF
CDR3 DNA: TGTGCCAGCAGTGAATTTGACGGGTGGAGAAATGGAAACACCATATATTTT

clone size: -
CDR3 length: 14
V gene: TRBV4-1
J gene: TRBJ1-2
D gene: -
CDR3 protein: CASSQETGPYGYTF
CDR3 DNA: TGCGCCAGCAGCCAAGAAACAGGGCCCTATGGCTACACCTTC

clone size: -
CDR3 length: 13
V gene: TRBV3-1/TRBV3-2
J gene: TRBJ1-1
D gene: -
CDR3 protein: CASSLDRNTEAFF
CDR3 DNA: TGTGCCAGCAGCCTTGACAGGAACACTGAAGCTTTCTTT

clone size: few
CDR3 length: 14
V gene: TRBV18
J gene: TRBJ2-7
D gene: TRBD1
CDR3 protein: CASSPRTGGGEQYF
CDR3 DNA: TGTGCCAGCTCACCACGGACAGGGGGAGGCGAGCAGTACTTC

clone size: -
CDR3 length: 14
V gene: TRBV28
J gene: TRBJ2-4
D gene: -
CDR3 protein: CASSFGGRWYIQYF
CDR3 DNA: TGTGCCAGCAGTTTCGGGGGGCGATGGTACATTCAGTACTTC

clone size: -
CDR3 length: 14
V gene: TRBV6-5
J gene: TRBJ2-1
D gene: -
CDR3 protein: CASLAHAGNNEQFF
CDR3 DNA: TGTGCCAGCCTGGCGCACGCGGGAAACAATGAGCAGTTCTTC

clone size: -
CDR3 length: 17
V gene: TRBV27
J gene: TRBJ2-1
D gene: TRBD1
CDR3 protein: CASSLGQGAMGYNEQFF
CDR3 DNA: TGTGCCAGCAGTTTGGGACAGGGGGCGATGGGGTACAATGAGCAGTTCTTC

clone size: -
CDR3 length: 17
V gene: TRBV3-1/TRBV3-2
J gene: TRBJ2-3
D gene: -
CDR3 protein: CASSQEAGNPRTDTQYF
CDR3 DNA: TGTGCCAGCAGCCAAGAGGCGGGTAACCCGCGCACAGATACGCAGTATTTT

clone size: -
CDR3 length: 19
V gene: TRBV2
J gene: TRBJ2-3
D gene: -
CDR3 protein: CASSDVHIWGRGHTDTQYF
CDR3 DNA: TGTGCCAGCAGTGATGTACATATTTGGGGCCGGGGCCACACAGATACGCAGTATTTT

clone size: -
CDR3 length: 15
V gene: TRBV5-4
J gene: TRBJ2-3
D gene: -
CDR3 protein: CASRTETWRADTQYF
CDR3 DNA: TGTGCCAGCAGGACGGAGACTTGGAGGGCAGATACGCAGTATTTT

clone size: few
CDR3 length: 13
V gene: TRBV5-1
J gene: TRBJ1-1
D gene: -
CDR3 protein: CASSRGDVTEAFF
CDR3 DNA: TGCGCCAGCAGCCGGGGGGATGTAACTGAAGCTTTCTTT

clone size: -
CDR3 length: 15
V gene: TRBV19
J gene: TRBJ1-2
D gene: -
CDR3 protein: CASSYGRDGNYGYTF
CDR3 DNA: TGTGCCAGTAGCTATGGTAGGGACGGTAACTATGGCTACACCTTC

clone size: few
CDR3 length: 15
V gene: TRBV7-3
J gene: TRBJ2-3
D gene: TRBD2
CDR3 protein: CASSLVGLAGGPEYF
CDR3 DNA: TGTGCCAGCAGCTTAGTCGGACTAGCGGGGGGACCGGAGTATTTT

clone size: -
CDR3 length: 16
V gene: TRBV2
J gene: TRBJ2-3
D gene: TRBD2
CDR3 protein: CASSAGTSRSTDTQYF
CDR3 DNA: TGTGCCAGCAGCGCCGGGACTAGCAGGAGCACAGATACGCAGTATTTT

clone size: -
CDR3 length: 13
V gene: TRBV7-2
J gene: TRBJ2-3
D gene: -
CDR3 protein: CASSLGGTDTQYF
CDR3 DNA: TGTGCCAGCAGCTTGGGGGGCACAGATACGCAGTATTTT

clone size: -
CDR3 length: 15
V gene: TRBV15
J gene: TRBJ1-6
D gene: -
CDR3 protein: CATSRRGGRESPLHF
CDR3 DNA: TGTGCCACCAGCAGAAGGGGTGGACGGGAGTCACCCCTCCACTTT

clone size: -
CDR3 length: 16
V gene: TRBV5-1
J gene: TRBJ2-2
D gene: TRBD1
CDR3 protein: CASSFGWTGRTGELFF
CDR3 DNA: TGCGCCAGCAGTTTTGGGTGGACAGGGAGGACCGGGGAGCTGTTTTTT

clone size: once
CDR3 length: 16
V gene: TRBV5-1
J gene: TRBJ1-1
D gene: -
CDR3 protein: CASSLRGSRTDHEAFF
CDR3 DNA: TGCGCCAGCAGCTTGAGAGGTTCCCGGACAGACCATGAAGCTTTCTTT

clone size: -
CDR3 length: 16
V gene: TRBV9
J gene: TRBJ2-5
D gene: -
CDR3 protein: CASSVESNLFGETQYF
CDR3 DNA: TGTGCCAGCAGCGTAGAATCTAACCTGTTCGGCGAGACCCAGTACTTC

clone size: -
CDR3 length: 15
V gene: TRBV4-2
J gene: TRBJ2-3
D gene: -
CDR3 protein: CASSAGGPSTDTQYF
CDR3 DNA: TGTGCCAGCAGTGCTGGGGGGCCTAGCACAGATACGCAGTATTTT

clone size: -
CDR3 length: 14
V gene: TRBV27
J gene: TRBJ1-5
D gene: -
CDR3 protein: CASRDGRPNQPQHF
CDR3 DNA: TGTGCCAGCAGGGACGGTCGACCCAACCAGCCCCAGCATTTT

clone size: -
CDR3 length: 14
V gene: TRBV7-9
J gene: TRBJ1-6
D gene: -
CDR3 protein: CASRLEWRGSPLHF
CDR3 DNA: TGTGCCAGCAGGCTCGAATGGAGAGGTTCACCCCTCCACTTT

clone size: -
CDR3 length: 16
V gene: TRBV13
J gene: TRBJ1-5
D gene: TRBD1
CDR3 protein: CASSLGQGTLNQPQHF
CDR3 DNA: TGTGCCAGCAGCTTAGGACAGGGGACCCTCAATCAGCCCCAGCATTTT

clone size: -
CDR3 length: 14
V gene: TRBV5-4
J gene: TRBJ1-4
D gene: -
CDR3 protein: CASSSRTTNEKLFF
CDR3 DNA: TGTGCCAGCAGCTCCAGGACGACGAATGAAAAACTGTTTTTT

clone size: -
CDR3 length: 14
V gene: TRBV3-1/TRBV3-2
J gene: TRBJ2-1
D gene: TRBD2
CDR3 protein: CASKRSSGDHEQFF
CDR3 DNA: TGTGCCAGCAAGAGGTCTAGCGGGGACCATGAGCAGTTCTTC

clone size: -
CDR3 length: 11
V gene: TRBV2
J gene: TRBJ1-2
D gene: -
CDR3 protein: CASGGEAGYTF
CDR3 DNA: TGTGCCAGCGGAGGGGAAGCTGGCTACACCTTC

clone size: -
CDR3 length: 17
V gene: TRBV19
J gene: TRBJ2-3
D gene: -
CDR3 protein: CASSIVTSTQPEIAQYF
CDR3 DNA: TGTGCCAGTAGTATAGTCACCTCAACCCAGCCCGAAATTGCGCAGTATTTT